This TCR beta chain was identified during a study of blood T cell repertoires in COVID-19. Study as a whole: Italy, Spain and the United States were the sources of the convalescent and acute COVID-19 samples. Sample material is recorded as cDNA or gDNA derived from T cells, B-cell-depleted T cells, or PBMCs.

Source study methods: Reference gene primer amplification in the assay estimated nucleated cell counts. The repertoire was sequenced with immunoSEQ multiplex PCR; TCRdb's copy has only in-frame clones and lacks some. Clone size and the V and J calls come from that table; the DNA yielded D and trimming. The sample contains 70,000 or so clones, 90% of which appear only once. Germline lookup yields CDR1 SGHTA and CDR2 FQGNSA. This CDR3 comprises 15 residues. V shed 5 bases and J shed 7 bases, with 20 bases lying between them. Sample: peripheral blood. The sequence was obtained from a woman aged 80 or over with active COVID-19. The chain uses TRBV7-2 and TRBJ2-5; D may be TRBD2 (5 bases). The CDR3 DNA reads TGTGCCAGCAGCCAGACACGGGATCCCTGGGGGACCCAGTACTTC. This translates into CASSQTRDPWGTQYF.